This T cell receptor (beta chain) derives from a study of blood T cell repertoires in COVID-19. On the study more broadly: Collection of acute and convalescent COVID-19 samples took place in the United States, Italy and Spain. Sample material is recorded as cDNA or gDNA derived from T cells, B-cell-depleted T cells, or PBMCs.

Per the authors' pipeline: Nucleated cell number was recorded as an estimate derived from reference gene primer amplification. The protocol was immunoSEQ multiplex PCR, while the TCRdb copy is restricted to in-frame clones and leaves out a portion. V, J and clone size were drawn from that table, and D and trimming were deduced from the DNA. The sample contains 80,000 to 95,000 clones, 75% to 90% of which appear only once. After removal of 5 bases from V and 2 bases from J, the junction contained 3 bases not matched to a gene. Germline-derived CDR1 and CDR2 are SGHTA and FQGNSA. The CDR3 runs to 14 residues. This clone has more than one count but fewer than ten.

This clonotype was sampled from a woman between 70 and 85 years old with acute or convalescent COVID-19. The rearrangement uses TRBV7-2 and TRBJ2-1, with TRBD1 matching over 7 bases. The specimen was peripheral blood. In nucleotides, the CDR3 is TGTGCCAGCAGCCCAGACAGGGCCTACAATGAGCAGTTCTTC. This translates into CASSPDRAYNEQFF.